The clone carrying this TCR beta chain was detected only a few times. Its antigen remains unknown. TCRdb reprocessed the 5' RACE reads via MiXCR and lists one record per CDR3 protein. Of 550,000 to 600,000 distinct CDR3 sequences detected, about a fifth appear once; the ten largest clones hold approximately 8%. The data are from a study of T-cell memory formation after mild COVID-19. Study results and limitations: The appearance of some responding clones in pre-infection memory suggested that cross-reactive memory joined.

The CDR3 is 12 amino acids. Trimming removed 5 bases from V and 10 bases from J, with 12 bases in between. Germline-derived CDR1 and CDR2 are SGHTA and FQGTGA. Sequenced sample: PBMCs or a T cell subset sorted from them (not recorded which). The source is an adult woman who had mild COVID-19 (a few samples of this study predate the infection). Cell type and time point are not known. V and J are TRBV7-3 and TRBJ2-1, with D perhaps TRBD1 (6 bases). CDR3 DNA: TGTGCCAGCAGCCACAGGGTTAACGAGCAGTTCTTC. Encoded protein: CASSHRVNEQFF.